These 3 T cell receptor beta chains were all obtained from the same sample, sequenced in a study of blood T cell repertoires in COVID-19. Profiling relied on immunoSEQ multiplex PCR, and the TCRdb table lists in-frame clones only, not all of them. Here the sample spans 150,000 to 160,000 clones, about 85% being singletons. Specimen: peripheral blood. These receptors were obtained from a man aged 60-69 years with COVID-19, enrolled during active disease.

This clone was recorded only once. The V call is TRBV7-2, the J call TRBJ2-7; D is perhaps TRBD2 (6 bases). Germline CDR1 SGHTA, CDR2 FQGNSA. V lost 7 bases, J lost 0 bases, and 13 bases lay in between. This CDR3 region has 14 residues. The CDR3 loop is CASTADYPSYEQYF. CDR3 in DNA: TGTGCCAGCACCGCGGACTACCCCTCCTACGAGCAGTACTTC.

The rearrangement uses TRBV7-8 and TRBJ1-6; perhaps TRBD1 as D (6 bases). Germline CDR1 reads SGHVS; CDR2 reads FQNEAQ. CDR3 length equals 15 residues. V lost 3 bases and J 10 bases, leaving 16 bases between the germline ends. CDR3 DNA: TGTGCCAGCAGCTTGGGGGCAGGGGTTTGGTCACCCCTCCACTTT. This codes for CASSLGAGVWSPLHF.

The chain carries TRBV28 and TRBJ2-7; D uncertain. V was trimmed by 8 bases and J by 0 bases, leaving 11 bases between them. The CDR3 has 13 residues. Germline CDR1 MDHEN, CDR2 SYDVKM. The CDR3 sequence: CASLGWISYEQYF. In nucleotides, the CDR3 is TGTGCCAGCCTCGGGTGGATCTCCTACGAGCAGTACTTC.